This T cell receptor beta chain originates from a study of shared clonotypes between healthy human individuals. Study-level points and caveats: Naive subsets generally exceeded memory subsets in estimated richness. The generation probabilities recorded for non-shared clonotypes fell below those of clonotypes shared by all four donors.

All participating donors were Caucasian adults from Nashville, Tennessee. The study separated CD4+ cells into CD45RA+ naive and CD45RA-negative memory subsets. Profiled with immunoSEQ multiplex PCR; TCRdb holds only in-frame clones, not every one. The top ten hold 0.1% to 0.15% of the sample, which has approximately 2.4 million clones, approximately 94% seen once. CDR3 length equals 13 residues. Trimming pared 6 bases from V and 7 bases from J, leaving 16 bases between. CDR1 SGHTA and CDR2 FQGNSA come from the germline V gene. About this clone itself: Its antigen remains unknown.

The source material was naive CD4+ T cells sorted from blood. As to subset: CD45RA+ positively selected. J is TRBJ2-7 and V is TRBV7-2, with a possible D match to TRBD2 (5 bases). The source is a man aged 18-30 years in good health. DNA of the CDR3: TGTGCCAGCAGTAAGGGAGAGGTTGGGGAGCAGTACTTC. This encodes CASSKGEVGEQYF.